The clone carrying this T cell receptor beta chain was seen ten or more times. Its specificity is not known. The germline CDR1 and CDR2 sequences are SQVTM and ANQGSEA. CDR3 length: 13 residues. The V and J ends lost 5 bases and 1 base respectively, with 10 bases between them. This sample was included in a study of CD8 T cells in ankylosing spondylitis. Study-level findings and limits: Peripheral blood held disease-linked clones only at relatively low frequency, and these were CD8+.

The authors made TCR beta libraries by quantitative 5'-RACE with molecular barcodes. MiXCR, applied by TCRdb to the 5' RACE reads, yields one record per CDR3 protein. The sample holds under 55,000 distinct CDR3 sequences, approximately 7% seen once. V gene TRBV29-1 combines with J gene TRBJ2-3; no clear D gene. The sequence derives from a female donor with ankylosing spondylitis or in good health (not recorded which). Sequencing was done on a sample of blood, either unsorted or a sorted T cell fraction (not recorded which). CDR3 loop: CSVRYTGTDTQYF. The CDR3 coding sequence is TGCAGCGTTCGGTATACAGGCACAGATACGCAGTATTTT.